This T cell receptor beta chain was found in a study of monozygotic twins with cystic fibrosis (dated by TCRdb to the early 2020s). Background on the whole study: Barcoded libraries were prepared from roughly 3 micrograms of fragmented DNA with around 15 PCR cycles. Data for three of the twin pairs had already been reported earlier in a different context. To gauge how much genetics shapes V and J gene usage, the researchers compared TCR beta repertoires both within and across 16 monozygotic twin pairs who have cystic fibrosis. On the day of blood sampling, twins were ranked among 1,060 cohort participants for weight-for-height and for FEVPerc (FEV1 disease centile). The cohort comprised ten female and six male twin pairs aged roughly 2.0 to 40 years, median around 9 years, mostly children and adolescents.

The twin pairs came from the European Cystic Fibrosis Twin and Sibling Study Cohort, a cohort that recruited patients from over a hundred CF clinics across 14 European countries. Zygosity and CFTR genotype were confirmed in-house, and zygosity was tested by multiplex PCR of nine short tandem repeat loci. Peripheral blood was taken from each twin, and clinical parameters were recorded on the day of blood sampling. Phenol/chloroform extraction was used to isolate genomic DNA from peripheral blood cells, and the DNA was then kept in TE buffer at 4 degrees C. As to this clone: The clone's antigen remains unknown. The input lacks base qualities; no much larger clone sits a single base away.

V gives up 2 bases and J gives up 8 bases, and the segment between their germline ends measures 12 bases. The germline V gene provides CDR1 MGHDK and CDR2 SYGVNS. Taken from cysteine to phenylalanine, the CDR3 has 13 residues. The kept DNA is CDR3 alone, 39 bases in frame from the first base. The investigation overall reported the following: Simpson clonality tended to be low (median roughly 0.009), which suggests a naive-dominated repertoire, although clonality was higher in the most severely affected patients. Monozygotic CF twin pairs shared significantly more nucleotide-identical clonotypes within each pair than unrelated CF individuals shared with one another (P = 0.000026, Mann-Whitney). V gene usage was most similar to the co-twin for 13 of 16 pairs, and J usage for 8 of 16 pairs, suggesting genetic constraints. The cohort was small, and no association was found between shared CDR3 numbers and age, concordance or disease severity.

Following the manufacturer's instructions, TCR beta CDR3 regions were amplified by multiplex PCR with the immunoSEQ immune profiling system. An Illumina NextSeq system was used to carry out the sequencing. In the original analysis: Sequence data were processed on the immunoSEQ Analyzer platform, and clonality was computed as the square root of Simpson's index of productive rearrangements. V and J usage similarity was measured by Jensen-Shannon distance, and CDR3 generation probabilities were computed with OLGA. Shared CDR3 sequences were searched in the immuneACCESS database (August 2020) and in VDJdb (December 2020). In TCRdb, the immuneACCESS table is reduced to in-frame sequences with V and J assigned. These tables do not hold every clone; where another copy was compared, an unresolved V gene accounts for under half, and the others remain unexplained. D and trimming come from the DNA, and the V and J calls and clone size come from that table. This sample has nearly 25,000 clones in its table, and around 93% of those were observed once. The ten biggest clones cover 0.29% of the sample.

The rearranged segments are TRBV25-1 and TRBJ1-2, and perhaps TRBD1 as D gene, on 5 matching bases. The specimen was blood. The source of this sequence is a girl between 2 and 10 years old with cystic fibrosis. CDR3 reads: CASSEQGRTGYTF. The DNA reads TGTGCCAGCAGTGAACAGGGTAGGACGGGCTACACCTTC.